These 21 T cell receptor beta chains originate from one sample sequenced in a study of T cell repertoires in cytomegalovirus infection. Their specific antigens are unknown. TCRdb passed the reads through MiXCR, listing each CDR3 protein once. The sample lists about 830,000 distinct CDR3 sequences, roughly 33% occurring once. Sequenced here: cultured CD8+ T cells from PBMCs, sampled from culture after CMV antigen stimulation. The source is a human donor in good health (CMV status not recorded). Some clones in this sample may be carry-over from other donors' samples.

The chain is built from TRBV15 and TRBJ1-1, with D uncertain. The CDR3 is 14 amino acids. V was shortened by 4 bases and J by 1 base, with 10 bases between the two germline ends. CDR1 is LNHNV, CDR2 YYDKDF, per germline (reference sequence). In nucleotides, the CDR3 is TGTGCCACCAGCAAAGGACGGACGAACACTGAAGCTTTCTTT. As protein: CATSKGRTNTEAFF.

The chain carries TRBV12-5 and TRBJ2-1; D is undetermined. Germline lookup yields CDR1 LGHNT and CDR2 FRNRAP. The CDR3 extends over 13 amino acids. Trimming pared 0 bases from V and 5 bases from J, leaving 5 bases between. Written as DNA, the CDR3 is TGTGCTAGTGGTTTGGTAAGGAACAATGAGCAGTTCTTC. It yields the protein CASGLVRNNEQFF.

The rearrangement links TRBV10-2 to TRBJ2-5; no clear D. The germline gives CDR1 WSHSY, CDR2 SAAADI. V shed 0 bases and J shed 4 bases, with 9 bases lying between them. CDR3 length: 14 residues. The CDR3 DNA sequence: TGCGCCAGCAGTGAGTCATTCAGACTAGAGACCCAGTACTTC. This sequence encodes CASSESFRLETQYF.

The DNA for the CDR3 is TGTGCCAGCAGCTACTCCGGGACAGACAACTACGAGCAGTACTTC. Translated, it gives CASSYSGTDNYEQYF. The chain links TRBV5-6 to TRBJ2-7; 7 bases fit TRBD1. The V and J ends lost 3 bases and 3 bases, in that order; junction bases with no gene match: 9. From germline, CDR1 is SGHDT and CDR2 YYEEEE. The CDR3 is 15 residues long.

This clonotype was counted ten times or more. This chain connects TRBV24-1 to TRBJ2-1; D is undetermined. In germline, CDR1 is KGHDR, CDR2 SFDVKD. The V gene lost 9 bases and the J gene lost 3 bases, with 8 bases spanning the gap. The CDR3 consists of 12 residues. CDR3 nucleotide sequence: TGTGCCACCGCTGGGAACTACAATGAGCAGTTCTTC. Translated, it gives CATAGNYNEQFF.

V gene TRBV5-6 combines with J gene TRBJ1-1, with TRBD1 matching over 7 bases. CDR1 SGHDT and CDR2 YYEEEE come from the germline V gene. This CDR3 has 12 residues. V trimming: 7 bases; J trimming: 4 bases; junction bases outside the gene matches: 4. The CDR3 region has the DNA TGTGCCAGCCAAGACAGGGTCACTGAAGCTTTCTTT. Translated: CASQDRVTEAFF.

J is TRBJ2-3 and V is TRBV9; D is unresolved. Germline V gene sequence: CDR1 SGDLS, CDR2 YYNGEE. The V gene lost 3 bases and the J gene lost 2 bases, with 13 bases spanning the gap. The CDR3 length is 15 residues. CDR3 nucleotides: TGTGCCAGCAGCGGACGGACGGAAAACACAGATACGCAGTATTTT. It is translated as CASSGRTENTDTQYF. The variable domain in full, completed from reference TRBV9 and TRBJ2-3, reads DSGVTQTPKHLITATGQRVTLRCSPRSGDLSVYWYQQSLDQGLQFLIQYYNGEERAKGNILERFSAQQFPDLHSELNLSSLELGDSALYFCASSGRTENTDTQYFGPGTRLTVL.

V and J are TRBV29-1 and TRBJ2-2; 7 positions match TRBD1. The CDR3 spans 16 residues. CDR1 is SQVTM, CDR2 ANQGSEA, per germline. V was clipped by 6 bases and J by 2 bases; unmatched bases: 12. The CDR3 region is CSVSGTAGVNTGELFF. DNA of the CDR3: TGCAGCGTGTCCGGGACAGCTGGAGTAAACACCGGGGAGCTGTTTTTT.

This clonotype was counted between two and nine times. The CDR3 region is CAISGGTDLSNQPQHF. In DNA form, the CDR3 reads TGTGCCATCAGTGGGGGGACAGATCTAAGCAATCAGCCCCAGCATTTT. The J gene is TRBJ1-5, the V gene TRBV10-3; 7 bases align to TRBD1. V shed 4 bases and J 1 base; nucleotides not matched to a gene: 7. CDR3 length: 16 residues. Germline V gene data show CDR1 as ENHRY and CDR2 as SYGVKD.

The rearrangement uses TRBV6-1 and TRBJ1-1; possibly TRBD1 for D (5 bases). The germline gives CDR1 MNHNS, CDR2 SASEGT. V was pared by 7 bases and J by 9 bases, with 15 bases between. The CDR3 runs 12 residues. Written as DNA, the CDR3 is TGTGCCAGCATGGGTGGGGGGGACCAAGCTTTCTTT. This gives the protein CASMGGGDQAFF.

The rearrangement links TRBV18 to TRBJ2-2; no reliable D call. This CDR3 comprises 16 residues. CDR1 KGHSH and CDR2 LQKENI come from the germline V gene. V lost 0 bases and J 0 bases, leaving 8 bases between the germline ends. The CDR3: CASSPPSRPNTGELFF. The CDR3 DNA follows: TGTGCCAGCTCACCACCGAGCAGGCCGAACACCGGGGAGCTGTTTTTT.

A few counts support this clonotype. This sequence joins TRBV6-1 and TRBJ2-7; D could derive from TRBD1 or TRBD2 (5 bases each). This CDR3 region has 19 residues. The germline V gene encodes CDR1 MNHNS and CDR2 SASEGT. Trimming shortened V by 2 bases and J by 5 bases, and 28 bases separated the two germline ends. In DNA, the CDR3 is TGTGCCAGCAGTGAAAGGGACGGGTTTGGGCCCCGACACGTCCACGAGCAGTACTTC. The encoded protein is CASSERDGFGPRHVHEQYF.

The genes are TRBV5-4 and TRBJ1-3; maybe TRBD1 (6 bases). The CDR3 has 15 amino acids. The germline gives CDR1 SGHNT, CDR2 YYREEE (reference sequence). V lost 4 bases, J lost 2 bases, and 13 bases lay in between. CDR3 DNA: TGTGCCAGCAGCCCTTTTGGGGGCCCTGGAAACACCATATATTTT. Its translation is CASSPFGGPGNTIYF.

The chain combines TRBV20-1 with TRBJ2-1; 8 nucleotides match TRBD2. This CDR3 spans 17 amino acids. The V segment lost 0 bases and the J segment 2 bases; nucleotides outside the gene matches: 9. In germline, CDR1 is DFQATT, CDR2 SNEGSKA (reference sequence). The CDR3 DNA follows: TGCAGTGCTAGAGAATATAGGAGCGGGGGAACCTACAATGAGCAGTTCTTC. Translation gives CSAREYRSGGTYNEQFF.

This clonotype showed up just a few times. J is TRBJ2-7 and V is TRBV20-1; D perhaps matches TRBD1 (6 bases). Germline loops: CDR1 DFQATT, CDR2 SNEGSKA (reference sequence). The germline V and J ends were trimmed by 6 bases and 5 bases, with 11 bases remaining between them. CDR3 length equals 11 residues. The CDR3 protein is CSAQEGDEQYF. CDR3 DNA: TGCAGTGCCCAAGAGGGGGACGAGCAGTACTTC.

Only a few counts were recorded for this clonotype. The chain couples TRBV6-1 to TRBJ2-7, with D perhaps being TRBD1 or TRBD2 (5 bases each). V lost 6 bases, J lost 3 bases, and 15 bases lay in between. Germline CDR1 is MNHNS and CDR2 is SASEGT. The CDR3 runs 14 residues. The CDR3 sequence is CASSPGPWNYEQYV. Written as DNA, the CDR3 is TGTGCCAGCAGCCCGGGGCCGTGGAACTACGAGCAGTACGTC.

The chain recombines TRBV20-1 with TRBJ2-1, with D perhaps TRBD2 (6 bases). The CDR3 has 15 amino acids. Trimming stripped 3 bases from V and 8 bases from J, with 20 bases between. Germline loops: CDR1 DFQATT, CDR2 SNEGSKA (reference sequence). The CDR3 DNA is TGCAGTGCTAGGGAGCAGGCACTAGCCCACCATGAGCAGTTCTTC. Translation gives CSAREQALAHHEQFF.

This clonotype was found many times. This chain uses TRBV27 with TRBJ1-1; D remains ambiguous. Germline V gives CDR1 MNHEY, CDR2 SMNVEV (reference sequence). The CDR3 loop spans 15 amino acids. The V end lost 3 bases, the J end lost 0 bases, and 11 bases lay between the germline ends. Here the CDR3 reads CASSFTREMNTEAFF. CDR3 bases: TGTGCCAGCAGTTTCACCCGGGAAATGAACACTGAAGCTTTCTTT.

V and J are TRBV6-2 or TRBV6-3 and TRBJ1-1, with D perhaps matching TRBD1 (6 bases). Trimming stripped 4 bases from V and 0 bases from J, with 12 bases between. The CDR3 spans 15 residues. Germline V lookup: CDR1 MNHEY, CDR2 SVGEGT. CDR3 loop: CASSLDRPLNTEAFF. The CDR3 DNA reads as TGTGCCAGCAGTTTGGACAGACCATTGAACACTGAAGCTTTCTTT.

This clonotype has ten or more counts. The chain recombines TRBV7-6 with TRBJ2-3; D uncertain. Between the trimmed V and J ends, which lost 5 bases and 0 bases, there was a span of 12 bases. The CDR3 covers 15 residues. Germline V gives CDR1 SGHVS, CDR2 FNYEAQ. The CDR3 DNA is TGTGCCAGCAGCAAGACAAAATCTAGCACAGATACGCAGTATTTT. Translation gives CASSKTKSSTDTQYF.

V usage is TRBV5-5 and J usage is TRBJ1-1; D might be TRBD1 (6 bases). Germline V CDR1 and CDR2: SGHKS, YYEKEE (reference sequence). The CDR3 runs to 17 residues. Trimming left V 0 bases short and J 0 bases short, with 15 bases between. DNA for the CDR3: TGTGCCAGCAGCTTGGTGGACGGGGGCCTCGTGAACACTGAAGCTTTCTTT. Protein sequence: CASSLVDGGLVNTEAFF.